Sequencing of this TCR beta chain was carried out in a study of blood T cell repertoires in COVID-19. Germline CDR1 is MNHEY and CDR2 is SMNVEV (reference sequence). This CDR3 has 13 residues. The junction had 1 base not matched to a gene; V was cut back by 5 bases and J by 4 bases. Some clones are missing from TCRdb's copy, which holds only in-frame ones; the method was immunoSEQ multiplex PCR. The sample holds some 140,000 clones, more than 75% seen once. The receptor was derived from a man at least 80 years old with acute or convalescent COVID-19. Material: peripheral blood. The chain is built from TRBV27 and TRBJ2-5; 10 bases are a match to TRBD1. CDR3 in amino acids: CASSRQGAETQYF. The CDR3, as DNA: TGTGCCAGCAGTCGACAGGGGGCAGAGACCCAGTACTTC.